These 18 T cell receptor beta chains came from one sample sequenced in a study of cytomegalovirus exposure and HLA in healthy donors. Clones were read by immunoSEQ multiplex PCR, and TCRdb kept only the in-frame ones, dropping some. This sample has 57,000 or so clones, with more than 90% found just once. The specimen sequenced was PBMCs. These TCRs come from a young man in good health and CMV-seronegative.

CDR3 nucleotides: TGTGCCAGCAGCTTTGGCGGGATAGGCGAGACCCAGTACTTC. It is translated as CASSFGGIGETQYF. V is TRBV7-9 and J is TRBJ2-5, with D possibly TRBD2 on 6 matching bases. CDR3 length: 14 amino acids. The ends were cut back, 3 bases at V and 5 bases at J, with 13 bases in the middle. Germline values: CDR1 SEHNR, CDR2 FQNEAQ (reference sequence).

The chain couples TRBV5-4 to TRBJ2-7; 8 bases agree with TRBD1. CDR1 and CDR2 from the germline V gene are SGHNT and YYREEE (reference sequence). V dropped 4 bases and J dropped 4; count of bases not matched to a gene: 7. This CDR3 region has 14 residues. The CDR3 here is CASSPTGASYEQYF. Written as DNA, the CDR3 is TGTGCCAGCAGCCCGACAGGGGCCAGTTACGAGCAGTACTTC.

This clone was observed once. The CDR3 spells CASSIGLARSQETQYF. The CDR3 DNA reads as TGTGCCAGTAGTATCGGACTAGCGCGATCCCAAGAGACCCAGTACTTC. The chain couples TRBV19 to TRBJ2-5, with 9 bases identical to TRBD2. CDR1 and CDR2 from the germline V gene are LNHDA and SQIVND (reference sequence). Unmatched junction bases numbered 6, after V lost 3 bases and J lost 1 base. This CDR3 comprises 16 residues.

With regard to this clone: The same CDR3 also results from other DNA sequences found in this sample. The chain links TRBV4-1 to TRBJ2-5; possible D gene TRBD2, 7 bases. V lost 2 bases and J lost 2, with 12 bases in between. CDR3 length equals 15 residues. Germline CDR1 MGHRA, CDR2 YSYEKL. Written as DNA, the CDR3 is TGCGCCAGCAGCCAACGAGGGGGGGGACAAGAGACCCAGTACTTC. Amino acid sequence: CASSQRGGGQETQYF.

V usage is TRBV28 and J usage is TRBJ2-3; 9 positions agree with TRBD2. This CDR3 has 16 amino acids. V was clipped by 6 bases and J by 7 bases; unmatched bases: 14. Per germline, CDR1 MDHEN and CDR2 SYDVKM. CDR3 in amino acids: CASSPALAGRKYTQYF. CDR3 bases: TGTGCCAGCAGCCCGGCGCTAGCGGGGCGCAAGTATACGCAGTATTTT. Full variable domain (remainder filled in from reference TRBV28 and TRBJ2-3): DVKVTQSSRYLVKRTGEKVFLECVQDMDHENMFWYRQDPGLGLRLIYFSYDVKMKEKGDIPEGYSVSREKKERFSLILESASTNQTSMYLCASSPALAGRKYTQYFGPGTRLTVL.

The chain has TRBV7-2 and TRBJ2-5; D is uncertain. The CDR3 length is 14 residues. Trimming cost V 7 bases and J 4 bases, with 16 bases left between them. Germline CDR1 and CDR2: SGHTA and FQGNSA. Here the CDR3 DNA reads TGTGCCAGCACCCTTAGGTTCAGCGTAGAGACCCAGTACTTC. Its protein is CASTLRFSVETQYF.

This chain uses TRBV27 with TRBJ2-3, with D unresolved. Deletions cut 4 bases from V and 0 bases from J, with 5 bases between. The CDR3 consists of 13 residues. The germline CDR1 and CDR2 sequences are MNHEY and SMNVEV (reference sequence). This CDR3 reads CASSSSSTDTQYF. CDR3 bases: TGTGCCAGCAGTTCCTCTAGCACAGATACGCAGTATTTT.

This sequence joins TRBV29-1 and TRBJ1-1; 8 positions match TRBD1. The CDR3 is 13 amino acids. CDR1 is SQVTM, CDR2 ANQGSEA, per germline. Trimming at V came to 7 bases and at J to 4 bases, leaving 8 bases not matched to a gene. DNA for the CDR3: TGCAGCGGACGGACAGGGACGGCCACTGAAGCTTTCTTT. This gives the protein CSGRTGTATEAFF.

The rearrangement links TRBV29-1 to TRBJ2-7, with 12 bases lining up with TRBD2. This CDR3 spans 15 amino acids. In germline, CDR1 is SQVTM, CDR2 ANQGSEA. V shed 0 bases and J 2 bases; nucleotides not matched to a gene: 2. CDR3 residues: CSVEDWTSGTYEQYF. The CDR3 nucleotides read TGCAGCGTTGAAGATTGGACTAGCGGGACCTACGAGCAGTACTTC.

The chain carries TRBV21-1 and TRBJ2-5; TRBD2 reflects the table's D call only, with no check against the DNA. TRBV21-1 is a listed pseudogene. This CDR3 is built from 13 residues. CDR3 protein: CASSKSAGCSQYF. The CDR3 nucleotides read TGTGCCAGCAGCAAAAGTGCGGGCTGCTCCCAGTACTTC.

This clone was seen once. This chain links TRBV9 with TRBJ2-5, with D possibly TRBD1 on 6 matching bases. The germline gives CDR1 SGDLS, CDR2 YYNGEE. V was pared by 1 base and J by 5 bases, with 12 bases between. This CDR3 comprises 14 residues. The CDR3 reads CASSVLGASETQYF. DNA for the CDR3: TGTGCCAGCAGCGTACTGGGGGCGTCGGAGACCCAGTACTTC.

The CDR3: CASSYSAGWGEKLFF. The CDR3 DNA reads as TGTGCCAGCAGTTACTCCGCGGGCTGGGGTGAAAAACTGTTTTTT. This chain uses TRBV6-5 with TRBJ1-4, with no clear D. The CDR3 is 15 amino acids. V was trimmed by 0 bases and J by 7 bases, leaving 12 bases between them. CDR1 and CDR2 from the germline V gene are MNHEY and SVGAGI.

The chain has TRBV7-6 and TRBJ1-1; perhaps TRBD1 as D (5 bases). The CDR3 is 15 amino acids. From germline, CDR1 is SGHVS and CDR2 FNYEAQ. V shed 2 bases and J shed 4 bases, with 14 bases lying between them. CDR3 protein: CASSLSSQGITEAFF. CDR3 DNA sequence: TGTGCCAGCAGCTTAAGTAGCCAGGGAATCACTGAAGCTTTCTTT.

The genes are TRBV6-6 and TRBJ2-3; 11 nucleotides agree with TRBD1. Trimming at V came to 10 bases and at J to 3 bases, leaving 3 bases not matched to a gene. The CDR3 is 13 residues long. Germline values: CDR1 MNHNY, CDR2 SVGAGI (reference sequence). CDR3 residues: CANGQGATDTQYF. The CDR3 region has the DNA TGTGCCAACGGACAGGGGGCAACAGATACGCAGTATTTT.

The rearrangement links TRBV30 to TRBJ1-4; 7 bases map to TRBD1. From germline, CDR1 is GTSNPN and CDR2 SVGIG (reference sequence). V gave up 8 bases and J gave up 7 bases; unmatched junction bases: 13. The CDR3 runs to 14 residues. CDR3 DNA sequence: TGTGCCGGCACCCAGGGGGGCGGGGTTGAAAAACTGTTTTTT. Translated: CAGTQGGGVEKLFF.

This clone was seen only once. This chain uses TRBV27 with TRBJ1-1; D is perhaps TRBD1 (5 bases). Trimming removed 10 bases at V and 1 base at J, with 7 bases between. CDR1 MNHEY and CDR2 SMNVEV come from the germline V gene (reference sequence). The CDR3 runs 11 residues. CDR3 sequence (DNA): TGTGCCACCGGGGGGAACACTGAAGCTTTCTTT. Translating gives CATGGNTEAFF.

The CDR3 region has the DNA TGTGCCTGGAGTCCTACTAGCGGCCCTCAAGAGACCCAGTACTTC. Its protein product is CAWSPTSGPQETQYF. The chain links TRBV30 to TRBJ2-5; 8 bases fit TRBD2. The CDR3 has 15 amino acids. CDR1 GTSNPN and CDR2 SVGIG come from the germline V gene (reference sequence). V lost 2 bases to trimming and J lost 2 bases; unmatched junction nucleotides: 7.

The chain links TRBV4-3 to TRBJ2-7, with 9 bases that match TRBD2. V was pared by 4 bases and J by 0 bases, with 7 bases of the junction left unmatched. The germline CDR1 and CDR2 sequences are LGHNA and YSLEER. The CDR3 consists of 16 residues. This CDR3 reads CASSRARTSDSYEQYF. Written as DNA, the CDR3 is TGCGCCAGCAGCCGGGCCCGGACTAGCGACTCCTACGAGCAGTACTTC.